These 21 T cell receptor beta chains originate from one sample sequenced in a study of cytomegalovirus exposure and HLA in healthy donors. The primer mix had 60 Vbeta and 13 Jbeta primers. The method was immunoSEQ multiplex PCR; TCRdb's version includes in-frame clones alone and lacks a portion of them. The table lists 100,000 to 150,000 clones, approximately 82% of them singletons. Source material: PBMCs. The receptors derive from a female donor in good health and CMV-seronegative.

J is TRBJ2-7 and V is TRBV11-1; 15 bases line up with TRBD2. With V trimmed by 5 bases and J by 5 bases, 7 bases remained unmatched. CDR1 is SGHAT and CDR2 is FQDESV in the germline V gene (reference sequence). The CDR3 contains 16 residues. CDR3 bases: TGTGCCAGCAGCCGGACTAGCGGGAGGGCCGGTAACGAGCAGTACTTC. Translating gives CASSRTSGRAGNEQYF.

The chain has TRBV27 and TRBJ1-2; the match to TRBD1 covers 10 bases. The CDR3 runs 13 residues. Unmatched junction bases numbered 2, after V lost 2 bases and J lost 8 bases. CDR1 is MNHEY and CDR2 is SMNVEV in the germline V gene (reference sequence). This chain's CDR3 is CASSLDRGRGYTF. CDR3 coding DNA: TGTGCCAGCAGTTTAGACAGGGGGCGAGGCTACACCTTC.

This clone came up once. This chain joins TRBV19 and TRBJ2-3; D uncertain. The germline V and J ends were trimmed by 6 bases and 8 bases, with 15 bases remaining between them. CDR3 length: 13 residues. Germline CDR1 LNHDA, CDR2 SQIVND (reference sequence). CDR3 in amino acids: CASSVPSYGTQYF. Written as DNA, the CDR3 is TGTGCCAGTAGCGTCCCGAGCTACGGTACGCAGTATTTT.

The V and J genes are TRBV5-6 and TRBJ2-1; 15 bases align to TRBD2. The junction had 3 bases not matched to a gene; V was cut back by 4 bases and J by 7 bases. CDR1 and CDR2 (germline): SGHDT, YYEEEE. This CDR3 is 15 amino acids long. CDR3 sequence: CASSRTSGRVNEQFF. For the CDR3, the DNA is TGTGCCAGCAGCCGGACTAGCGGGAGGGTTAATGAGCAGTTCTTC.

The chain couples TRBV4-3 to TRBJ1-2; no definite D call. The CDR3 totals 13 residues. Between the trimmed V and J ends, which lost 0 bases and 8 bases, there was a span of 10 bases. CDR1 and CDR2 from the germline V gene are LGHNA and YSLEER. The CDR3 region is CASSQEPGSGYTF. As DNA, the CDR3 is TGCGCCAGCAGCCAAGAACCGGGGAGCGGCTACACCTTC.

This rearrangement joins TRBV6-6 to TRBJ2-4; maybe TRBD1 (5 bases). Trimming left V 4 bases short and J 0 bases short, with 13 bases between. The germline gives CDR1 MNHNY, CDR2 SVGAGI (reference sequence). The CDR3 covers 16 residues. The CDR3 nucleotides are TGTGCCAGCAGTTGGGGCCCGACACTAGCCAAAAACATTCAGTACTTC. It yields the protein CASSWGPTLAKNIQYF.

The rearrangement joins TRBV29-1 to TRBJ2-1; TRBD2 aligns across 8 bases. CDR1 SQVTM and CDR2 ANQGSEA come from the germline V gene. This CDR3 contains 11 residues. Trimming at V came to 6 bases and at J to 10 bases, leaving 5 bases not matched to a gene. CDR3 protein: CSVAGEGEQFF. CDR3 in DNA: TGCAGCGTAGCGGGGGAGGGAGAGCAGTTCTTC.

This chain joins TRBV28 and TRBJ2-7, with D possibly TRBD2 on 5 matching bases. From germline, CDR1 is MDHEN and CDR2 SYDVKM. CDR3 size: 15 residues. V lost 3 bases and J lost 5, with 17 bases in between. DNA of the CDR3: TGTGCCAGCAGTTTCTCGAGCGGACTGCTGAACGAGCAGTACTTC. Encoded protein: CASSFSSGLLNEQYF.

J is TRBJ2-1 and V is TRBV7-2; TRBD2 agrees at 11 bases. Germline loops: CDR1 SGHTA, CDR2 FQGNSA. The CDR3 length is 16 residues. The trim removed 5 bases at V and 7 bases at J, leaving 10 bases unmatched. The DNA of the CDR3 is TGTGCCAGCAGCGCCTGGGGTGCTAGCGGGAGGAATGAGCAGTTCTTC. Amino acid sequence: CASSAWGASGRNEQFF.

The chain links TRBV28 to TRBJ2-7; unclear D gene. This CDR3 has 11 amino acids. V lost 4 bases and J 3 bases, leaving 4 bases between the germline ends. Germline values: CDR1 MDHEN, CDR2 SYDVKM. The chain's CDR3 is CASSSLYEQYF. In nucleotides, the CDR3 is TGTGCCAGCAGTTCCCTCTACGAGCAGTACTTC.

V gene TRBV29-1 combines with J gene TRBJ1-1; D gene unclear. The germline V gene has CDR1 SQVTM and CDR2 ANQGSEA. The length of the CDR3 is 9 residues. V lost 7 bases and J 3 bases, leaving 3 bases between the germline ends. CDR3 protein: CSADTEAFF. The CDR3 DNA sequence: TGCAGCGCCGACACTGAAGCTTTCTTT.

The J gene is TRBJ2-5, the V gene TRBV10-3; D gene unclear. V was trimmed by 8 bases and J by 1 base, leaving 11 bases between them. Germline-derived CDR1 and CDR2 are ENHRY and SYGVKD. The CDR3 sequence is 13 residues long. The CDR3 is CAIFSSAQETQYF. The CDR3 coding sequence is TGTGCCATCTTTAGCAGCGCCCAAGAGACCCAGTACTTC.

In its sample, this clone was seen once. The rearrangement uses TRBV5-1 and TRBJ2-2, with 8 bases lining up with TRBD1. This CDR3 is built from 15 residues. The V gene end was trimmed by 3 bases and the J gene end by 2 bases; junction bases not matched to a gene: 3. CDR1 is SGHRS, CDR2 YFSETQ, per germline. Here the CDR3 reads CASSSDRGNTGELFF. CDR3 nucleotide sequence: TGCGCCAGCAGCTCCGACAGGGGAAACACCGGGGAGCTGTTTTTT.

The rearrangement joins TRBV7-9 to TRBJ2-2; weak D call: TRBD2 (5 bases). V was cut by 2 bases and J by 4 bases, with 11 bases left in between. The CDR3 spans 15 residues. Germline V gene lookup returns CDR1 SEHNR and CDR2 FQNEAQ (reference sequence). The CDR3 DNA reads TGTGCCAGCAGCTTAAGGGAGACTGGCACCGGGGAGCTGTTTTTT. This translates into CASSLRETGTGELFF. Full variable domain (remainder filled in from reference TRBV7-9 and TRBJ2-2): DTGVSQNPRHKITKRGQNVTFRCDPISEHNRLYWYRQTLGQGPEFLTYFQNEAQLEKSRLLSDRFSAERPKGSFSTLEIQRTEQGDSAMYLCASSLRETGTGELFFGEGSRLTVL.

This chain uses TRBV10-3 with TRBJ2-3; 7 bases are a match to TRBD2. CDR1 ENHRY and CDR2 SYGVKD come from the germline V gene. J lost 5 bases, V lost 6 bases, and 8 bases had no gene match. The CDR3 has 14 residues. The CDR3 protein is CAIRPGGAQDTQYF. The CDR3 DNA reads TGTGCCATCAGGCCGGGAGGAGCCCAAGATACGCAGTATTTT.

This sequence joins TRBV6-1 and TRBJ1-5; possible D gene TRBD1, 6 bases. The germline V gene has CDR1 MNHNS and CDR2 SASEGT. V lost 6 bases and J lost 0, with 12 bases in between. The CDR3 loop spans 15 amino acids. For the CDR3, the DNA is TGTGCCAGCAGAGGGGGATCCGATAGCAATCAGCCCCAGCATTTT. Its translation is CASRGGSDSNQPQHF.

The chain couples TRBV6-5 to TRBJ2-7; 9 nucleotides line up with TRBD1. This CDR3 comprises 13 residues. The germline V gene has CDR1 MNHEY and CDR2 SVGAGI. The V gene end was trimmed by 6 bases and the J gene end by 3 bases; junction bases not matched to a gene: 3. Written as DNA, the CDR3 is TGTGCCAGCAGACCGACAGGGGGCTACGAGCAGTACTTC. This codes for CASRPTGGYEQYF.

The chain couples TRBV11-2 to TRBJ2-3, with 7 bases fitting TRBD2. The CDR3 contains 12 residues. The J segment lost 6 bases and the V segment lost 7 bases, leaving 4 bases of the junction unmatched. Germline V lookup: CDR1 SGHAT, CDR2 FQNNGV. CDR3 protein: CASKRGGDTQYF. The DNA of the CDR3 is TGTGCCAGCAAGCGGGGCGGGGATACGCAGTATTTT. Based on the CDR3 plus reference TRBV11-2 and TRBJ2-3, the full variable domain is EAGVAQSPRYKIIEKRQSVAFWCNPISGHATLYWYQQILGQGPKLLIQFQNNGVVDDSQLPKDRFSAERLKGVDSTLKIQPAKLEDSAVYLCASKRGGDTQYFGPGTRLTVL.

The CDR3 protein is CASSHLDRGVADTQYF. The CDR3 nucleotides read TGTGCCAGCAGCCACCTCGACAGGGGAGTCGCAGATACGCAGTATTTT. The genes are TRBV14 and TRBJ2-3, with 8 bases aligning to TRBD1. Germline CDR1 and CDR2: SGHDN and FVKESK. The V gene end was trimmed by 3 bases and the J gene end by 4 bases; junction bases not matched to a gene: 9. The CDR3 is made up of 16 amino acids.

The chain carries TRBV5-1 and TRBJ2-7, with TRBD1 matching over 11 bases. This CDR3 region has 16 residues. The V gene's germline CDR1 is SGHRS and CDR2 YFSETQ. Losses at the gene ends were 0 bases for V and 7 bases for J; bases not matched to a gene: 9. CDR3 nucleotides: TGCGCCAGCAGCTTGGCCTTGGGACAGGGGGGGAAGGAGCAGTACTTC. Residues: CASSLALGQGGKEQYF.

V usage is TRBV7-9 and J usage is TRBJ2-1; 11 bases match TRBD2. V trimming: 6 bases; J trimming: 3 bases; junction bases outside the gene matches: 4. The CDR3 loop spans 15 amino acids. The germline V gene has CDR1 SEHNR and CDR2 FQNEAQ (reference sequence). The CDR3 spells CASSETSGVYNEQFF. The DNA of the CDR3 is TGTGCCAGCAGTGAGACTAGCGGGGTCTACAATGAGCAGTTCTTC.